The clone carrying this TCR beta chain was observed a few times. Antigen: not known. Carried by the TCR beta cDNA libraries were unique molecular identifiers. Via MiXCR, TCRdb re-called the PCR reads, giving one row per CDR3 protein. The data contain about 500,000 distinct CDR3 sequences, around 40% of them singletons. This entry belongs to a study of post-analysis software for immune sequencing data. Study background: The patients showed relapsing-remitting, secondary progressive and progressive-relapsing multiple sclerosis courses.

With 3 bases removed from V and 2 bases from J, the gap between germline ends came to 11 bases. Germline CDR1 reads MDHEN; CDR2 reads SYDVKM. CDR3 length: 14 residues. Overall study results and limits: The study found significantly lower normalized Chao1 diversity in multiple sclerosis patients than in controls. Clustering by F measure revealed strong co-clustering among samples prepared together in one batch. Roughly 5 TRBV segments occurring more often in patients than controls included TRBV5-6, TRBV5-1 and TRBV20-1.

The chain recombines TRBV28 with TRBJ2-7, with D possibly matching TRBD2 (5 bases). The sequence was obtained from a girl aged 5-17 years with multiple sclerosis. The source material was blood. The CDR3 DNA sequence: TGTGCCAGCAGTTTCCGGGAACGGGCCTACGAGCAGTACTTC. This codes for CASSFRERAYEQYF. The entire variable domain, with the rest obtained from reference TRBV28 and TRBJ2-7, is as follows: DVKVTQSSRYLVKRTGEKVFLECVQDMDHENMFWYRQDPGLGLRLIYFSYDVKMKEKGDIPEGYSVSREKKERFSLILESASTNQTSMYLCASSFRERAYEQYFGPGTRLTVT.